Below are 5 T cell receptor beta chains sequenced from a single sample in a study of T cell clusters in autoimmune cytopenias. TRB was amplified from roughly 250 ng of peripheral blood genomic DNA per sample. One tube held mixed TRB-A and TRB-B primer pools for touch-down PCR. TCRdb reanalyzed the multiplex PCR reads, giving one entry per CDR3 protein sequence and no DNA. The sample includes approximately 1,200 distinct CDR3 sequences. Sequenced: peripheral blood. These receptors were taken from a human donor with an autoimmune cytopenia or autoimmune hepatitis (not recorded which).

The chain links TRBV5-5 to TRBJ1-2; no DNA is available, so the TRBD1 call from TCRdb remains unchecked. Germline lookup yields CDR1 SGHKS and CDR2 YYEKEE (reference sequence). The CDR3 loop spans 13 amino acids. CDR3: CASSRGSNYGYTF.

The rearrangement joins TRBV7-9 to TRBJ1-6. Germline V gene sequence: CDR1 SEHNR, CDR2 FQNEAQ (reference sequence). The CDR3 runs to 16 residues. CDR3 sequence: CASSQGAGFYNSPLHF.

This chain links TRBV20-1 with TRBJ2-1; checking the TCRdb D call of TRBD2 is not possible without DNA. CDR1 DFQATT and CDR2 SNEGSKA come from the germline V gene (reference sequence). This CDR3 spans 14 amino acids. CDR3: CSARGGSSYNEQFF.

The J gene is TRBJ2-2, the V gene TRBV18; TCRdb calls TRBD1, which cannot be checked without DNA. The CDR3 contains 16 residues. Germline CDR1 KGHSH, CDR2 LQKENI. The CDR3 region is CASSPLPGDNTGELFF.

The V gene is TRBV6-1, the J gene TRBJ2-2. The CDR3 runs to 14 residues. Germline assignment: CDR1 MNHNS and CDR2 SASEGT. The CDR3 loop is CASSRATYTGELFF.